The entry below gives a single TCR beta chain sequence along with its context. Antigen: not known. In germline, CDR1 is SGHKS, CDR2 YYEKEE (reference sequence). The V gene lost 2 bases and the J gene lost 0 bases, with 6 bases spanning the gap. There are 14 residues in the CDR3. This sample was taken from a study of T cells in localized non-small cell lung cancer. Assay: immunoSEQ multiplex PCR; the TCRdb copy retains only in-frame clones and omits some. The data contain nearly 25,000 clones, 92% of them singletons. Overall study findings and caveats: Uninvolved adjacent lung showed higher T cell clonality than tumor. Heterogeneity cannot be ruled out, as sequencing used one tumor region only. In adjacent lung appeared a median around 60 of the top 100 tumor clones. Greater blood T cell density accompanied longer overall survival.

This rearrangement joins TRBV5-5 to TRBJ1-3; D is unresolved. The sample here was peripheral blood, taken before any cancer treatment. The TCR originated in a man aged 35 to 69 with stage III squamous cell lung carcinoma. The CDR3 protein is CASSLQSSGNTIYF. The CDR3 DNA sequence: TGTGCCAGCAGCTTACAGAGCTCTGGAAACACCATATATTTT.